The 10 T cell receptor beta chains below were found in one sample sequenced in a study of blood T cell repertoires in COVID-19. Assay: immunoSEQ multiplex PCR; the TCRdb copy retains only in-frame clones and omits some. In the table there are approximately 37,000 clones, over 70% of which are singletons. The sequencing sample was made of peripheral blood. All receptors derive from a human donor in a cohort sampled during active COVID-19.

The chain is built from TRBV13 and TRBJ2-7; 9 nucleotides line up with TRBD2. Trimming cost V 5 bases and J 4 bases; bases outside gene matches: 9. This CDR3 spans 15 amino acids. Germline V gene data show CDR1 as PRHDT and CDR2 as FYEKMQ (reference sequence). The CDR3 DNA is TGTGCCAGCAGCCTCAGGAGCGGGAGGTGGTACGAGCAGTACTTC. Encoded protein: CASSLRSGRWYEQYF.

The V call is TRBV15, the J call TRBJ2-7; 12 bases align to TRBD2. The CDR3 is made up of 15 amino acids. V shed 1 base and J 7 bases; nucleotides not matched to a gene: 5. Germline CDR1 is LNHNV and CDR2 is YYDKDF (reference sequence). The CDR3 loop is CATSRGTSGALEQYF. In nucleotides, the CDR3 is TGTGCCACCAGCAGAGGGACTAGCGGGGCCTTGGAGCAGTACTTC.

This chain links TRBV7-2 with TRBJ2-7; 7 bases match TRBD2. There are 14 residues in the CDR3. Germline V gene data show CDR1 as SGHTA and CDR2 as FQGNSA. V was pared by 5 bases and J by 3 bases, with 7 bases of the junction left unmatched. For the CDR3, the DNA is TGTGCCAGCAGCGATGTAGCGGGTGTCTACGAGCAGTACTTC. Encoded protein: CASSDVAGVYEQYF. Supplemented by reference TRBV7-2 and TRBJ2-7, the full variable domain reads GAGVSQSPSNKVTEKGKDVELRCDPISGHTALYWYRQSLGQGLEFLIYFQGNSAPDKSGLPSDRFSAERTGGSVSTLTIQRTQQEDSAVYLCASSDVAGVYEQYFGPGTRLTVT.

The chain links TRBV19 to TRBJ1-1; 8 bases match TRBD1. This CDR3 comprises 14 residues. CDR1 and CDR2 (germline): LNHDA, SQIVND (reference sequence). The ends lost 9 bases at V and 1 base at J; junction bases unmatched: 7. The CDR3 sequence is CASKPDRGNTEAFF. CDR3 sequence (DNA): TGTGCCAGCAAACCCGACAGGGGGAACACTGAAGCTTTCTTT.

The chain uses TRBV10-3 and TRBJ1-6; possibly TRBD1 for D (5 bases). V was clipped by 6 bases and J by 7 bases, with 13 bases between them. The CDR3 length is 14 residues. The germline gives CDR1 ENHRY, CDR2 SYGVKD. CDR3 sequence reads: CAIRRDFGNSPLHF. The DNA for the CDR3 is TGTGCCATCAGACGGGACTTTGGCAATTCACCCCTCCACTTT.

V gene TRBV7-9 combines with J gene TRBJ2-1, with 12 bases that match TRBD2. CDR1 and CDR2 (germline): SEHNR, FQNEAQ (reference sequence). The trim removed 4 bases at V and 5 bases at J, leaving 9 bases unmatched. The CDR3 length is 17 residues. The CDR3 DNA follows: TGTGCCAGCAGCTCCCACACTAGCGGGAGGAGAAACAATGAGCAGTTCTTC. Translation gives CASSSHTSGRRNNEQFF.

CDR3 sequence: CAISERTVSTDTQYF. Here the CDR3 DNA reads TGTGCCATCAGTGAGAGGACAGTTAGCACAGATACGCAGTATTTT. V gene TRBV10-3 combines with J gene TRBJ2-3, with D possibly being TRBD1 (6 bases). The CDR3 sequence is 15 residues long. The germline V gene encodes CDR1 ENHRY and CDR2 SYGVKD. The V end lost 2 bases, the J end lost 0 bases, and 9 bases lay between the germline ends.

The CDR3 DNA follows: TGTGCCAGCAGCGTACTGGGAGCCCGGTCAGATACGCAGTATTTT. Amino acid sequence: CASSVLGARSDTQYF. The genes are TRBV9 and TRBJ2-3; D is perhaps TRBD2 (5 bases). The ends were cut back, 1 base at V and 4 bases at J, with 13 bases in the middle. In germline, CDR1 is SGDLS, CDR2 YYNGEE. This CDR3 contains 15 residues.

The CDR3, as DNA: TGTGCCAGTAGCCCGACAGGGGGCGAGAACGAGCAGTACTTC. This gives the protein CASSPTGGENEQYF. The chain combines TRBV19 with TRBJ2-7, with TRBD1 matching over 10 bases. CDR3 length: 14 residues. Germline CDR1 is LNHDA and CDR2 is SQIVND (reference sequence). Germline trimming cut 6 bases from V and 5 bases from J; bases unmatched to any gene: 7.

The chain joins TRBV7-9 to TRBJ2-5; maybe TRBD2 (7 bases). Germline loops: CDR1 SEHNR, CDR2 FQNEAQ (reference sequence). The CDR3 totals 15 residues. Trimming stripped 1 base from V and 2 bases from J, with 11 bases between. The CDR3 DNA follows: TGTGCCAGCAGCTTAGGGCGGGGGCGGCAAGAGACCCAGTACTTC. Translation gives CASSLGRGRQETQYF. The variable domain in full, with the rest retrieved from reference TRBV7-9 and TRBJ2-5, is DTGVSQNPRHKITKRGQNVTFRCDPISEHNRLYWYRQTLGQGPEFLTYFQNEAQLEKSRLLSDRFSAERPKGSFSTLEIQRTEQGDSAMYLCASSLGRGRQETQYFGPGTRLLVL.